The entry below describes one T cell receptor (beta chain). Other nucleotide sequences from this sample produce the same CDR3. Some clones are missing from TCRdb's copy, which holds only in-frame ones; the method was immunoSEQ multiplex PCR. The sample has 56,000 or so clones, 81% seen once. The sample is drawn from a study of PD-1 blockade in mismatch repair-deficient tumors. All patients were mismatch repair deficient, assessed by either PCR or immunohistochemistry. Trimming left V 1 base short and J 4 bases short, with 10 bases between. This CDR3 comprises 14 residues. CDR1 is SEHNR and CDR2 is FQNEAQ in the germline V gene (reference sequence).

The source was peripheral blood, collected roughly 20 weeks after starting pembrolizumab. The receptor was derived from an adult with mismatch repair-deficient cancer. The chain recombines TRBV7-9 with TRBJ1-1, with D possibly being TRBD1 (5 bases). Here the CDR3 DNA reads TGTGCCAGCAGCTTAGGTGGCGGGGGCACTGAAGCTTTCTTT. Its translation: CASSLGGGGTEAFF.